A single TCR beta chain is shown here with its context. Some clones are missing from TCRdb's copy, which holds only in-frame ones; the method was immunoSEQ multiplex PCR. The sample holds 85,000 to 130,000 clones, over 85% seen once. The data are from a study of T cell changes during pregnancy in multiple sclerosis. This TCR came from a female donor with multiple sclerosis, enrolled in a pregnancy study. Sample: peripheral blood, taken in the second trimester of pregnancy.

The CDR3 here is CASSLVGSLNEQFF. The CDR3, as DNA: TGTGCCAGCAGCTTAGTCGGTAGTCTCAATGAGCAGTTCTTC. The J gene is TRBJ2-1, the V gene TRBV7-3; unclear D gene. This CDR3 spans 14 amino acids. Trimming took off 2 bases at V and 6 bases at J, with 11 bases between the two ends. Germline CDR1 is SGHTA and CDR2 is FQGTGA.